The T cell receptor beta chain under discussion was sequenced for a study of T cells in localized non-small cell lung cancer. General observations from the study: Highest T cell clonality was seen in uninvolved adjacent lung, surpassing that measured in tumor.

A note on this clone: The antigen is unknown.

The method was immunoSEQ multiplex PCR; TCRdb's version includes in-frame clones alone and lacks a portion of them. The table shows tens of thousands of clones, with roughly 89% occurring only once. This sequence originates from a male donor aged 60 or over with stage III squamous cell lung carcinoma. This material consisted of peripheral blood, taken before any cancer treatment.

CDR3 DNA: TGCGCCAGCAGCTTGGACGGGGGGGCCGGAAAGACCCAGTACTTC. It translates to CASSLDGGAGKTQYF. The chain joins TRBV5-1 to TRBJ2-5; 8 positions agree with TRBD2. The V gene's germline CDR1 is SGHRS and CDR2 YFSETQ. This CDR3 is built from 15 residues. V was pared by 0 bases and J by 6 bases, with 7 bases of the junction left unmatched.